A single T cell receptor beta chain is shown here with its context. The antigen is undetermined. Among the donors, all were Caucasian adults who lived in Nashville, Tennessee. The study separated CD4+ cells into CD45RA+ naive and CD45RA-negative memory subsets. In the authors' methods: Junction-only immunoSEQ data arrived without quality scores, meaning filtering differed. The assay was immunoSEQ multiplex PCR, and TCRdb's table has in-frame clones only and misses some. V and J calls and clone size are copied from that table; D and trimming were computed from the DNA. Counted here are 2,500,000 or so clones, 80% to 95% occurring once; the ten biggest clones make up 0.36%. This sample was included in a study of shared clonotypes between healthy human individuals. Study results and caveats: It was observed that approximately 5% of naive CD4 clonotypes were shared across a handful of donors.

The source of this sequence is a man younger than 35 in good health. Some clones in this sample may be carry-over from other donors' samples. The specimen was naive CD4+ T cells from PBMCs. The sample's subset: CD45RA+ positively selected.

For the CDR3, the DNA is TGCGCCAGCAGCTTGGCCTCTAGCAGGATTGGTGGAAACACCATATATTTT. This encodes CASSLASSRIGGNTIYF. This chain joins TRBV5-1 and TRBJ1-3; D unresolved. The CDR3 runs to 17 residues. In germline, CDR1 is SGHRS, CDR2 YFSETQ. Trimming cost V 0 bases and J 3 bases, with 16 bases left between them.